This T cell receptor (beta chain) was observed in a study of cytomegalovirus exposure and HLA in healthy donors. The PCR employed 60 Vbeta primers together with 13 Jbeta primers. TCRdb's table, derived via immunoSEQ multiplex PCR, lists solely in-frame clones and lacks some. Of around 150,000 clones in the sample, 83% were seen once. V gave up 1 base and J gave up 0 bases, with 9 bases separating them. CDR3 size: 15 residues. Germline V gene sequence: CDR1 SGHAT, CDR2 FQNNGV. Sequencing input: PBMCs. The clonotype comes from a man between 40 and 49 years old in good health and CMV-seronegative. The chain carries TRBV11-2 and TRBJ1-1; the D is unclear. The CDR3 here is CASSLVLGVNTEAFF. For the CDR3, the DNA is TGTGCCAGCAGCTTAGTCCTCGGGGTGAACACTGAAGCTTTCTTT.